One sample yielded the 32 T cell receptor beta chains listed below, sequenced in a study of cytomegalovirus exposure and HLA in healthy donors. PCR involved 60 Vbeta and 13 Jbeta primers. Only in-frame clones appear in the TCRdb table, and some are missing; sequencing was by immunoSEQ multiplex PCR. The sample has about 110,000 clones; 73% are singletons. Sequenced input: PBMCs. The receptor source for this set is a man aged 35-49 years in good health and CMV-seronegative.

This chain uses TRBV11-3 with TRBJ2-2; the D gene is possibly TRBD2 (5 bases). The CDR3 extends over 13 amino acids. The V end lost 5 bases, the J end lost 6 bases, and 10 bases lay between the germline ends. Germline assignment: CDR1 SGHNT and CDR2 YENEEA. CDR3 DNA sequence: TGTGCCAGCAGCGCATTGGGAGCCGGGGAGCTGTTTTTT. Translated, it gives CASSALGAGELFF.

As for this clone: This specimen includes other DNA sequences encoding the same CDR3. The rearrangement uses TRBV2 and TRBJ2-2, with a weak D call TRBD2 (6 bases). The CDR3 is made up of 15 amino acids. In germline, CDR1 is SNHLY, CDR2 FYNNEI. The ends were cut back, 3 bases at V and 7 bases at J, with 15 bases in the middle. Here the CDR3 reads CASSEARGYVGELFF. The CDR3 DNA reads TGTGCCAGCAGTGAGGCGCGGGGTTACGTCGGGGAGCTGTTTTTT.

The chain couples TRBV7-3 to TRBJ2-3, with D hard to call. Deletions cut 6 bases from V and 4 bases from J, with 17 bases between. The germline V gene encodes CDR1 SGHTA and CDR2 FQGTGA. The CDR3 has 15 amino acids. CDR3 bases: TGTGCCAGCAGTCTTAGAGGTCGAGAATCAGATACGCAGTATTTT. This codes for CASSLRGRESDTQYF.

The genes are TRBV14 and TRBJ1-5; D uncertain. The CDR3 covers 14 residues. V lost 1 base and J lost 9, with 13 bases in between. Looked up from germline, CDR1 is SGHDN and CDR2 is FVKESK. For the CDR3, the DNA is TGTGCCAGCAGCCAAGCAGGATTGGCCGCGCCCCAGCATTTT. Its protein product is CASSQAGLAAPQHF.

This chain uses TRBV6-6 with TRBJ2-7; TRBD1 matches at 7 bases. Unmatched junction bases numbered 7, after V lost 6 bases and J lost 5 bases. Germline CDR1 is MNHNY and CDR2 is SVGAGI (reference sequence). This CDR3 comprises 13 residues. The CDR3 nucleotides are TGTGCCAGCAGCCCGACAGGGAATCACGAGCAGTACTTC. It specifies CASSPTGNHEQYF.

The rearrangement joins TRBV6-5 to TRBJ2-5; tentative D call: TRBD1 (6 bases). Gene TRBJ2-7 matches the end of the DNA better, so the J call may be wrong. The CDR3 loop spans 13 amino acids. Germline lookup yields CDR1 MNHEY and CDR2 SVGAGI. The CDR3 is CASRNRGGYEQYF. The DNA of the CDR3 is TGTGCCAGCAGGAACCGAGGGGGCTACGAGCAGTACTTC.

The V gene is TRBV29-1, the J gene TRBJ2-5, with 11 bases lining up with TRBD1. Germline CDR1 is SQVTM and CDR2 is ANQGSEA. This CDR3 spans 13 amino acids. V dropped 5 bases and J dropped 5; count of bases not matched to a gene: 4. The CDR3 here is CSVRTGGHETQYF. CDR3 bases: TGCAGCGTTCGGACAGGGGGCCATGAGACCCAGTACTTC. The variable domain in full, with the rest retrieved from reference TRBV29-1 and TRBJ2-5, is SAVISQKPSRDICQRGTSLTIQCQVDSQVTMMFWYRQQPGQSLTLIATANQGSEATYESGFVIDKFPISRPNLTFSTLTVSNMSPEDSSIYLCSVRTGGHETQYFGPGTRLLVL.

The chain couples TRBV7-3 to TRBJ1-1; D might be TRBD1 (6 bases). Trimming took 5 bases from V and 4 from J, leaving 14 bases between them. The CDR3 sequence is 14 residues long. Germline lookup yields CDR1 SGHTA and CDR2 FQGTGA. Written as DNA, the CDR3 is TGTGCCAGCAGCGTCCAGGGGCGGACCACTGAAGCTTTCTTT. Translation gives CASSVQGRTTEAFF.

V and J are TRBV2 and TRBJ1-4; tentative D call: TRBD1 (5 bases). CDR3 length equals 15 residues. Germline-derived CDR1 and CDR2 are SNHLY and FYNNEI. Trimming shortened V by 4 bases and J by 3 bases, and 12 bases separated the two germline ends. This CDR3 is CASSALDSANEKLFF. CDR3 in DNA: TGTGCCAGCAGTGCCCTTGACAGCGCTAATGAAAAACTGTTTTTT.

CDR3 region: CASSALFVGSGSYNEQFF. The CDR3 bases are TGTGCCAGCAGTGCGCTCTTTGTGGGCTCCGGCTCCTACAATGAGCAGTTCTTC. The rearrangement uses TRBV25-1 and TRBJ2-1, with no clear D. V gave up 4 bases and J gave up 0 bases, with 19 bases separating them. This CDR3 has 18 amino acids. Germline V lookup: CDR1 MGHDK, CDR2 SYGVNS.

The rearrangement joins TRBV4-1 to TRBJ2-1, with a weak D call TRBD2 (6 bases). The CDR3 is 14 residues long. CDR1 is MGHRA and CDR2 is YSYEKL in the germline V gene. Trimming removed 1 base at V and 5 bases at J, with 9 bases between. CDR3 protein: CASSQVGGDNEQFF. DNA of the CDR3: TGCGCCAGCAGCCAAGTAGGAGGGGACAATGAGCAGTTCTTC.

The chain is built from TRBV7-9 and TRBJ2-1; 7 positions agree with TRBD1. There are 13 residues in the CDR3. Germline V gene lookup returns CDR1 SEHNR and CDR2 FQNEAQ (reference sequence). The V gene end was trimmed by 5 bases and the J gene end by 4 bases; junction bases not matched to a gene: 2. CDR3 residues: CASSGTEYNEQFF. DNA for the CDR3: TGTGCCAGCAGCGGGACAGAGTACAATGAGCAGTTCTTC. The whole variable domain, filled in from reference TRBV7-9 and TRBJ2-1, reads DTGVSQNPRHKITKRGQNVTFRCDPISEHNRLYWYRQTLGQGPEFLTYFQNEAQLEKSRLLSDRFSAERPKGSFSTLEIQRTEQGDSAMYLCASSGTEYNEQFFGPGTRLTVL.

The chain carries TRBV7-2 and TRBJ2-7; a weak D match, TRBD2 (6 bases). CDR3 length equals 14 residues. V was trimmed by 4 bases and J by 2 bases, leaving 12 bases between them. CDR1 is SGHTA and CDR2 is FQGNSA in the germline V gene. CDR3 sequence reads: CASSSGTGTYEQYF. The CDR3 DNA reads TGTGCCAGCAGCTCCGGGACTGGGACCTACGAGCAGTACTTC.

This clone was seen only once. The chain joins TRBV30 to TRBJ1-5; TRBD1 might be the D (6 bases). Trimming took 3 bases from V and 0 from J, leaving 15 bases between them. The germline CDR1 and CDR2 sequences are GTSNPN and SVGIG (reference sequence). The CDR3 runs 16 residues. CDR3 sequence reads: CAWSLRGGYSNQPQHF. CDR3 sequence (DNA): TGTGCCTGGAGCCTAAGGGGGGGTTATAGCAATCAGCCCCAGCATTTT.

The rearrangement links TRBV19 to TRBJ1-5; D uncertain. V was clipped by 9 bases and J by 5 bases, with 11 bases between them. CDR3 length: 12 residues. Germline loops: CDR1 LNHDA, CDR2 SQIVND (reference sequence). CDR3 residues: CASGIPHQPQHF. The CDR3 bases are TGTGCCAGCGGGATTCCCCATCAGCCCCAGCATTTT.

The J gene is TRBJ2-3, the V gene TRBV4-3; D is unresolved. Germline CDR1 is LGHNA and CDR2 is YSLEER. This CDR3 is 15 amino acids long. V lost 0 bases to trimming and J lost 6 bases, with 13 bases between them. The CDR3 reads CASSQDALEGDTQYF. CDR3 in DNA: TGCGCCAGCAGCCAAGATGCGCTAGAAGGCGATACGCAGTATTTT.

The chain is built from TRBV5-4 and TRBJ1-1; D call uncertain. Germline V gene sequence: CDR1 SGHNT, CDR2 YYREEE (reference sequence). The ends were cut back, 0 bases at V and 6 bases at J, with 15 bases in the middle. The CDR3 has 15 residues. CDR3 DNA: TGTGCCAGCAGCTTGGAACGGGGAAGGTATTCTGAAGCTTTCTTT. Translation: CASSLERGRYSEAFF.

The chain links TRBV7-2 to TRBJ2-2; TRBD2 matches 15 bases. The CDR3 spans 18 residues. Germline V lookup: CDR1 SGHTA, CDR2 FQGNSA. With 5 bases clipped from V and 0 bases from J, the junction kept 4 bases outside the gene matches. CDR3: CASSPWTSGGANTGELFF. The CDR3 coding sequence is TGTGCCAGCAGCCCCTGGACTAGCGGGGGGGCGAACACCGGGGAGCTGTTTTTT.

This clone appeared a single time. The V call is TRBV6-5, the J call TRBJ2-1, with 9 bases lining up with TRBD2. Germline V CDR1 and CDR2: MNHEY, SVGAGI. V dropped 2 bases and J dropped 10; count of bases not matched to a gene: 6. The CDR3 has 14 residues. CDR3 protein: CASSYTTSGEEQFF. The CDR3 DNA reads TGTGCCAGCAGTTACACGACTAGCGGAGAAGAGCAGTTCTTC.

The rearrangement joins TRBV9 to TRBJ1-6; the D gene is possibly TRBD1 (6 bases). Between the trimmed V and J ends, which lost 0 bases and 10 bases, there was a span of 14 bases. Per the germline V gene, CDR1 is SGDLS and CDR2 is YYNGEE. This CDR3 spans 15 amino acids. The CDR3 sequence is CASSVEPQGKSPLHF. The CDR3, as DNA: TGTGCCAGCAGCGTAGAACCCCAGGGGAAATCACCCCTCCACTTT.

The rearrangement links TRBV9 to TRBJ1-2; TRBD1 matches at 12 bases. Trimming removed 1 base from V and 6 bases from J; junction bases left unmatched: 4. This CDR3 contains 15 residues. Germline V gene lookup returns CDR1 SGDLS and CDR2 YYNGEE. The CDR3 DNA sequence: TGTGCCAGCAGCGTATGGGACAGGGGGCCGAATGGCTACACCTTC. Translated: CASSVWDRGPNGYTF.

The chain is built from TRBV7-2 and TRBJ2-7; TRBD2 aligns across 8 bases. J lost 3 bases, V lost 0 bases, and 7 bases had no gene match. The CDR3 covers 16 residues. Germline values: CDR1 SGHTA, CDR2 FQGNSA. The CDR3 sequence: CASSLARGSGGYEQYF. The CDR3 coding sequence is TGTGCCAGCAGCTTAGCGCGGGGGAGCGGGGGCTACGAGCAGTACTTC.

The chain recombines TRBV27 with TRBJ2-3; D uncertain. CDR1 and CDR2 from the germline V gene are MNHEY and SMNVEV (reference sequence). Trimming took 5 bases from V and 6 from J, leaving 9 bases between them. The CDR3 has 12 residues. CDR3 residues: CASSPTTDTQYF. In nucleotides, the CDR3 is TGTGCCAGCAGTCCCACTACTGATACGCAGTATTTT.

The J gene is TRBJ2-7, the V gene TRBV7-9, with 10 positions matching TRBD1. The J segment lost 3 bases and the V segment lost 4 bases, leaving 9 bases of the junction unmatched. Germline V CDR1 and CDR2: SEHNR, FQNEAQ (reference sequence). The CDR3 sequence is 16 residues long. CDR3 sequence: CASSSIRTGGYYEQYF. For the CDR3, the DNA is TGTGCCAGCAGCTCGATCCGGACAGGGGGGTACTACGAGCAGTACTTC.

This chain connects TRBV5-1 to TRBJ1-1; TRBD1 aligns across 7 bases. The CDR3 sequence is 15 residues long. With V trimmed by 2 bases and J by 1 base, 5 bases remained unmatched. Per germline, CDR1 SGHRS and CDR2 YFSETQ. The CDR3 nucleotides are TGCGCCAGCAGCTTCGCCGGGACAGAGAACACTGAAGCTTTCTTT. Translating gives CASSFAGTENTEAFF.

The chain is built from TRBV6-6 and TRBJ1-6; D is uncertain. V lost 2 bases to trimming and J lost 5 bases, with 10 bases between them. Germline values: CDR1 MNHNY, CDR2 SVGAGI (reference sequence). The length of the CDR3 is 15 residues. The CDR3 coding sequence is TGTGCCAGCAGTTACAGCCAGGTTAATAATTCACCCCTCCACTTT. It is translated as CASSYSQVNNSPLHF.

This chain uses TRBV5-4 with TRBJ2-3, with TRBD1 matching 7 bases. Germline lookup yields CDR1 SGHNT and CDR2 YYREEE (reference sequence). The V and J ends lost 5 bases and 3 bases, in that order; junction bases with no gene match: 3. The CDR3 sequence is 13 residues long. DNA of the CDR3: TGTGCCAGCAGACTACAGGGGACAGATACGCAGTATTTT. As protein: CASRLQGTDTQYF.

The gene calls are TRBV6-5 and TRBJ2-2, with D maybe TRBD1 (5 bases). Germline V lookup: CDR1 MNHEY, CDR2 SVGAGI. The CDR3 is 15 residues long. Trimming took off 0 bases at V and 7 bases at J, with 12 bases between the two ends. The CDR3: CASSYSSQGHGELFF. Written as DNA, the CDR3 is TGTGCCAGCAGTTACTCCTCCCAGGGCCACGGGGAGCTGTTTTTT.

This clone was recorded a few times. The chain combines TRBV5-6 with TRBJ2-5, with D possibly TRBD2 on 5 matching bases. The germline V and J ends were trimmed by 0 bases and 5 bases, with 8 bases remaining between them. The CDR3 runs 13 residues. Germline-derived CDR1 and CDR2 are SGHDT and YYEEEE. The CDR3 DNA is TGTGCCAGCAGCTTGGCGGGCGGGGAGACCCAGTACTTC. This sequence encodes CASSLAGGETQYF.

This chain joins TRBV4-1 and TRBJ1-6; tentatively, D is TRBD1 (5 bases). The CDR3 spans 17 residues. Germline loops: CDR1 MGHRA, CDR2 YSYEKL. The V end was cut by 0 bases, the J end by 5 bases, with 14 bases between. CDR3 loop: CASSQDGGGWNNSPLHF. The DNA for the CDR3 is TGCGCCAGCAGCCAAGATGGGGGAGGGTGGAATAATTCACCCCTCCACTTT.

The chain uses TRBV27 and TRBJ1-5; a possible D gene is TRBD1 (5 bases). With 2 bases removed from V and 5 bases from J, the gap between germline ends came to 22 bases. This CDR3 region has 18 residues. The germline V gene has CDR1 MNHEY and CDR2 SMNVEV (reference sequence). In DNA, the CDR3 is TGTGCCAGCAGTTTACTTTCAACCAGTGCAGGGAGGCATCAGCCCCAGCATTTT. This encodes CASSLLSTSAGRHQPQHF.

Here the CDR3 reads CASSELAGGPDEQFF. The CDR3 nucleotides read TGTGCCAGCAGTGAGCTAGCGGGGGGGCCGGATGAGCAGTTCTTC. V and J are TRBV6-4 and TRBJ2-1; 12 positions match TRBD2. CDR3 length equals 15 residues. Germline V lookup: CDR1 MRHNA, CDR2 SNTAGT. The V gene end was trimmed by 3 bases and the J gene end by 8 bases; junction bases not matched to a gene: 5.